This T cell receptor (beta chain) was recorded in a study of PD-1 blockade in mismatch repair-deficient tumors. Study-level background: Patients had around 11 mismatch repair-deficient cancer types, all previously treated and progressing. Study-wide points: Rapid post-treatment expansion, then contraction, generally preceding radiologic response, marked tumor-resident clones.

V was cut by 3 bases and J by 2 bases, with 5 bases left in between. This CDR3 region has 12 residues. The germline gives CDR1 SGHTA, CDR2 FQGNSA. Assay used: immunoSEQ multiplex PCR; TCRdb lists only in-frame clones, some missing. The sample lists over 13,000 clones; approximately 90% were seen once. Indicated time point: identical roughly 10-day culture without peptide (control). A few pembrolizumab responders had their TCRs sequenced. Several ELISpot-reactive neoantigen peptides each drove a roughly eleven-day in vitro stimulation. A remark on this clone: Antigen: not known.

The material sequenced was cells cultured in vitro, taken from a patient treated with pembrolizumab. The sequence was collected from an adult with mismatch repair-deficient cancer. The V and J genes are TRBV7-2 and TRBJ2-7; no definite D call. The CDR3, as DNA: TGTGCCAGCAGCTTGATCCCCTACGAGCAGTACTTC. Amino acid sequence: CASSLIPYEQYF.